The present entry profiles one T cell receptor beta chain with its context. What it binds is not known. This sample is drawn from a study of T cell responses to AZD1222 COVID-19 vaccine. Regarding the study as a whole: Baseline serology detected seropositivity in only six AZD1222 recipients. White British donors predominated, females outnumbered males, and clonal diversity was possibly underestimated.

The CDR3 length is 14 residues. Germline V gives CDR1 MDHEN, CDR2 SYDVKM. Assay: immunoSEQ multiplex PCR; the TCRdb copy retains only in-frame clones and omits some. The table includes roughly 130,000 clones, 70% to 90% detected once. The V call is TRBV28, the J call TRBJ1-6; D possibly corresponds to TRBD1 (5 bases). This specimen was peripheral blood, taken on day 0 of AZD1222 vaccination. This clonotype was obtained from an adult in good health. The CDR3 protein is CAYQGEAYNSPLHF. The CDR3 DNA follows: TGTGCTTACCAGGGCGAGGCCTATAATTCACCCCTCCACTTT.